The present TCR beta chain was sequenced within a study of blood T cell repertoires in COVID-19. Overall study context: Samples of COVID-19 (acute and convalescent) were obtained from the United States, Italy and Spain. In each case, the material was cDNA or gDNA derived from T cells, B-cell-depleted T cells, or PBMCs.

Source study methods: Amplification with reference gene primers provided the estimates of nucleated cell counts. TCRdb keeps only in-frame clones here, not all; method: immunoSEQ multiplex PCR. V, J and clone size were drawn from that table, and D and trimming were deduced from the DNA. The sample lists around 150,000 clones, approximately 80% occurring once. V lost 5 bases and J lost 7, with 11 bases in between. The CDR3 totals 12 residues. CDR1 and CDR2 (germline): LGHDT, YNNKEL (reference sequence). The specimen sequenced was peripheral blood. This receptor was identified in an elderly woman with acute or convalescent COVID-19. The V gene is TRBV3-1 (or the pseudogene TRBV3-2), the J gene TRBJ2-5; no firm D call. CDR3 sequence reads: CASSSPLRTQYF. The CDR3 nucleotides read TGTGCCAGCAGCTCCCCTTTGAGGACCCAGTACTTC.